This T cell receptor (beta chain) was identified in a study of CD8 T cells in Susac syndrome. The T cells that were sequenced for TCR beta were CD8+ and CD4+ cells from blood. Reverse transcription of roughly 0.5 to 1 ug RNA used random hexamers. Amplification of the TCR beta CDR3 was carried out by immunoSEQ multiplex PCR, which spanned a total of 54 Vbeta and 13 Jbeta segments. Each CDR3 protein gets one entry after TCRdb re-called the immunoSEQ multiplex PCR reads with MiXCR. The sample has 150,000 or so distinct CDR3 sequences; approximately 95% are singletons. CDR3 size: 14 residues. J was trimmed by 7 bases and V by 4 bases; bases with no gene match: 7. Germline CDR1 is LGHDT and CDR2 is YNNKEL (reference sequence).

V gene TRBV3-1 combines with J gene TRBJ1-1; TRBD1 agrees at 9 bases. Sequencing was carried out using CD4+ T cells from PBMCs. The sequence was collected from a human donor with Susac syndrome. The CDR3 DNA is TGTGCCAGCAGCCCGGGACAGGGTGGAGATGAAGCTTTCTTT. Its translation is CASSPGQGGDEAFF. Complete variable domain (other parts from reference TRBV3-1 and TRBJ1-1): DTAVSQTPKYLVTQMGNDKSIKCEQNLGHDTMYWYKQDSKKFLKIMFSYNNKELIINETVPNRFSPKSPDKAHLNLHINSLELGDSAVYFCASSPGQGGDEAFFGQGTRLTVV.